This T cell receptor beta chain came from a study of CD4 T cells in relation to SARS-CoV-2 and coronaviruses. Study-level results: This crossreactivity analysis covered spike protein alone, no other viral proteins.

Naive or memory CD4+ cells were cultured 1:1 with T cell-depleted PBMCs plus CEF. The data were produced by immunoSEQ multiplex PCR, yet TCRdb's version contains in-frame clones alone and is incomplete. The sample consists of about 30,000 clones, about 70% of them appearing once. Note on this clone: Its antigen is not identified.

The CDR3 contains 15 residues. V dropped 7 bases and J dropped 7 bases, with 19 bases sitting between them. Germline lookup yields CDR1 SEHNR and CDR2 FQNEAQ (reference sequence). Sequencing used memory CD4+ T cells from PBMCs, cultured in vitro. The clonotype comes from an adult with COVID-19. This chain joins TRBV7-9 and TRBJ1-4, with a weak D call TRBD1 (5 bases). CDR3 in amino acids: CASTLSGRTGEKLFF. As DNA, the CDR3 is TGTGCCAGCACTCTCTCGGGGCGGACGGGTGAAAAACTGTTTTTT. Full variable domain (missing parts from reference TRBV7-9 and TRBJ1-4): DTGVSQNPRHKITKRGQNVTFRCDPISEHNRLYWYRQTLGQGPEFLTYFQNEAQLEKSRLLSDRFSAERPKGSFSTLEIQRTEQGDSAMYLCASTLSGRTGEKLFFGSGTQLSVL.